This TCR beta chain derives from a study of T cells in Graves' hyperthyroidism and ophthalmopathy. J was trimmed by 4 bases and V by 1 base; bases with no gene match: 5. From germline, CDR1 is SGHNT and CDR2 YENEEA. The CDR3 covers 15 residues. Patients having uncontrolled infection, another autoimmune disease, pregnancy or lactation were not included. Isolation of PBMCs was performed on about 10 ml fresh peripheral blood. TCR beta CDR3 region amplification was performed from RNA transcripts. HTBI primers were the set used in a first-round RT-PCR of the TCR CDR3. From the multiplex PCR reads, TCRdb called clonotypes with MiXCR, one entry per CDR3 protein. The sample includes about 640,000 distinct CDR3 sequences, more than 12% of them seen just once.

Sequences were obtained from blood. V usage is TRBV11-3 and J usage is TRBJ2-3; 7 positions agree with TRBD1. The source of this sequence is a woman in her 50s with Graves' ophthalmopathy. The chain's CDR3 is CASSLGQGYADTQYF. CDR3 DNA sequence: TGTGCCAGCAGCTTAGGACAGGGTTATGCAGATACGCAGTATTTT. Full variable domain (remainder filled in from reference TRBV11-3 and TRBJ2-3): EAGVVQSPRYKIIEKKQPVAFWCNPISGHNTLYWYLQNLGQGPELLIRYENEEAVDDSQLPKDRFSAERLKGVDSTLKIQPAELGDSAVYLCASSLGQGYADTQYFGPGTRLTVL.